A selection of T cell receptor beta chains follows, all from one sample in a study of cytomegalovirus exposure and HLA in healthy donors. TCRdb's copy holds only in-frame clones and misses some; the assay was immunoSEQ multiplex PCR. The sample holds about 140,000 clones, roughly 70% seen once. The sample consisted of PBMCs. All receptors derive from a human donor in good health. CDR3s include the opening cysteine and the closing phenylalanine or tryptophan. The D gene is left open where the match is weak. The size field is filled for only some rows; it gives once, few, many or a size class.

CDR3: CASRARGSYEQYF; DNA: TGTGCCAGCAGGGCCCGGGGTTCCTACGAGCAGTACTTC; size: NA; V: TRBV6-1; D: NA; J: TRBJ2-7
CDR3: CASSLGGTYNEQFF; DNA: TGTGCCAGCAGCTTGGGGGGGACTTACAATGAGCAGTTCTTC; size: once; V: TRBV7-8; D: TRBD2; J: TRBJ2-1
CDR3: CASSSPRDRTYEQYF; DNA: TGTGCCAGCAGCTCCCCCCGGGACAGAACCTACGAGCAGTACTTC; size: NA; V: TRBV7-9; D: TRBD1; J: TRBJ2-7
CDR3: CASSLGGLAGTDTQYF; DNA: TGTGCCAGCAGCTTAGGGGGACTAGCGGGCACAGATACGCAGTATTTT; size: NA; V: TRBV5-5; D: TRBD2; J: TRBJ2-3
CDR3: CASSLKGGETQYF; DNA: TGTGCCAGCAGCTTGAAGGGGGGGGAGACCCAGTACTTC; size: NA; V: TRBV7-2; D: NA; J: TRBJ2-5
CDR3: CSVRGQGGNEQFF; DNA: TGCAGCGTTAGGGGACAGGGGGGAAATGAGCAGTTCTTC; size: few; V: TRBV29-1; D: TRBD1; J: TRBJ2-1
CDR3: CASSQGSSYNEQFF; DNA: TGTGCCAGCAGCCAGGGGAGCTCCTACAATGAGCAGTTCTTC; size: few; V: TRBV16; D: NA; J: TRBJ2-1
CDR3: CASSLGGQGFTEAFF; DNA: TGTGCCAGCAGCTTAGGTGGACAGGGGTTTACTGAAGCTTTCTTT; size: NA; V: TRBV7-9; D: TRBD1; J: TRBJ1-1
CDR3: CASSKTGNTGELFF; DNA: TGTGCCAGCAGTAAGACTGGGAACACCGGGGAGCTGTTTTTT; size: NA; V: TRBV2; D: NA; J: TRBJ2-2
CDR3: CASSSSGEGTEAFF; DNA: TGTGCCAGCAGCTCATCAGGGGAAGGCACTGAAGCTTTCTTT; size: NA; V: TRBV11-3; D: NA; J: TRBJ1-1
CDR3: CATSGDRGANTEAFF; DNA: TGTGCCACCAGCGGGGACAGGGGCGCGAACACTGAAGCTTTCTTT; size: NA; V: TRBV15; D: TRBD1; J: TRBJ1-1
CDR3: CASGWAEGQGKNIQYF; DNA: TGTGCCAGCGGTTGGGCGGAGGGACAGGGGAAAAACATTCAGTACTTC; size: NA; V: TRBV28; D: TRBD1; J: TRBJ2-4
CDR3: CASSERTGGTGELFF; DNA: TGTGCCAGCAGTGAGCGGACAGGAGGTACCGGGGAGCTGTTTTTT; size: NA; V: TRBV6-1; D: TRBD1; J: TRBJ2-2
CDR3: CASSFMYGGYEQYF; DNA: TGTGCCAGCAGTTTTATGTACGGAGGCTACGAGCAGTACTTC; size: once; V: TRBV27; D: NA; J: TRBJ2-7
CDR3: CASSTGQPRNQPQHF; DNA: TGTGCCAGCAGCACCGGACAGCCACGCAATCAGCCCCAGCATTTT; size: NA; V: TRBV6-6; D: NA; J: TRBJ1-5
CDR3: CASSPNRDTGELFF; DNA: TGTGCCAGCTCACCAAACAGGGACACCGGGGAGCTGTTTTTT; size: NA; V: TRBV18; D: NA; J: TRBJ2-2
CDR3: CASSRVRNTGELFF; DNA: TGTGCCAGCAGCCGCGTTCGGAACACCGGGGAGCTGTTTTTT; size: few; V: TRBV7-2; D: NA; J: TRBJ2-2
CDR3: CASSTTRVGEQYF; DNA: TGTGCCAGCAGTACGACCCGGGTCGGCGAGCAGTACTTC; size: few; V: TRBV27; D: NA; J: TRBJ2-7
CDR3: CASSPPGQGAGTEAFF; DNA: TGTGCCAGCAGCCCCCCGGGACAGGGGGCTGGCACTGAAGCTTTCTTT; size: NA; V: TRBV13; D: TRBD1; J: TRBJ1-1
CDR3: CASSSFYEQYF; DNA: TGTGCCAGCAGCTCCTTTTACGAGCAGTACTTC; size: NA; V: TRBV7-2; D: NA; J: TRBJ2-7
CDR3: CASSLASGSYNEQFF; DNA: TGCGCCAGCAGCTTGGCTAGTGGCTCCTACAATGAGCAGTTCTTC; size: NA; V: TRBV5-1; D: NA; J: TRBJ2-1
CDR3: CASSTRHGGANVLTF; DNA: TGTGCCAGCAGTACCAGGCATGGTGGGGCCAACGTCCTGACTTTC; size: NA; V: TRBV6-5; D: NA; J: TRBJ2-6
CDR3: CASSLLASTPDTQYF; DNA: TGTGCCAGCAGCTTACTGGCTAGTACCCCAGATACGCAGTATTTT; size: few; V: TRBV7-8; D: NA; J: TRBJ2-3
CDR3: CASSNLLRNEQFF; DNA: TGTGCCAGCTCCAACCTTCTCCGGAATGAGCAGTTCTTC; size: NA; V: TRBV11-3; D: NA; J: TRBJ2-1
CDR3: CASSEGADYGYTF; DNA: TGTGCCAGCAGTGAGGGGGCAGACTATGGCTACACCTTC; size: once; V: TRBV6-1; D: NA; J: TRBJ1-2
CDR3: CASIPLGNEQFF; DNA: TGTGCCAGCATCCCCCTCGGGAATGAGCAGTTCTTC; size: NA; V: TRBV2; D: NA; J: TRBJ2-1
CDR3: CASRVAGGPNTDTQYF; DNA: TGTGCCAGCAGGGTAGCGGGAGGGCCGAACACAGATACGCAGTATTTT; size: NA; V: TRBV27; D: TRBD2; J: TRBJ2-3
CDR3: CASSDQRDSLYGYTF; DNA: TGCGCCAGCAGTGATCAACGAGACAGCCTCTATGGCTACACCTTC; size: NA; V: TRBV10-1; D: NA; J: TRBJ1-2
CDR3: CSAARGQPQHF; DNA: TGCAGTGCCGCGAGGGGGCAGCCCCAGCATTTT; size: NA; V: TRBV20-1; D: NA; J: TRBJ1-5
CDR3: CASSVNHRAYEQYF; DNA: TGTGCCAGCAGCGTAAATCACCGGGCCTACGAGCAGTACTTC; size: NA; V: TRBV9; D: NA; J: TRBJ2-7
CDR3: CASSYGTERETQYF; DNA: TGTGCCAGCAGTTACGGTACGGAGCGGGAGACCCAGTACTTC; size: NA; V: TRBV6-5; D: NA; J: TRBJ2-5
CDR3: CASSQGTGGSYEQYF; DNA: TGTGCCAGCTCACAGGGGACAGGGGGTTCCTACGAGCAGTACTTC; size: NA; V: TRBV18; D: TRBD1; J: TRBJ2-7
CDR3: CASSYRQGLDTQYF; DNA: TGTGCCAGCAGCTACCGACAGGGCCTGGATACGCAGTATTTT; size: once; V: TRBV7-2; D: TRBD1; J: TRBJ2-3
CDR3: CASSLTGDLSNTIYF; DNA: TGCGCCAGCAGCTTGACAGGAGATCTTTCGAACACCATATATTTT; size: once; V: TRBV5-1; D: NA; J: TRBJ1-3
CDR3: CASSQAKQGLTDTQYF; DNA: TGCGCCAGCAGCCAAGCAAAACAGGGGTTAACAGATACGCAGTATTTT; size: few; V: TRBV4-1; D: TRBD1; J: TRBJ2-3
CDR3: CASSPPASRRAGETQYF; DNA: TGTGCCAGCAGCCCCCCCGCCAGCCGACGGGCAGGGGAGACCCAGTACTTC; size: once; V: TRBV7-9; D: NA; J: TRBJ2-5
CDR3: CSVEYPWTPNNEQFF; DNA: TGCAGCGTTGAATATCCTTGGACACCAAACAATGAGCAGTTCTTC; size: NA; V: TRBV29-1; D: NA; J: TRBJ2-1
CDR3: CASSLAAGVSYEQYF; DNA: TGTGCCAGCAGCTTAGCTGCAGGGGTCAGCTACGAGCAGTACTTC; size: NA; V: TRBV7-9; D: NA; J: TRBJ2-7
CDR3: CASSIIGQGGTEAFF; DNA: TGTGCCAGTAGTATCATAGGACAGGGAGGGACTGAAGCTTTCTTT; size: few; V: TRBV19; D: TRBD1; J: TRBJ1-1
CDR3: CASSVGQGEADTQYF; DNA: TGTGCCAGCAGTGTGGGACAGGGGGAGGCAGATACGCAGTATTTT; size: few; V: TRBV6-4; D: TRBD1; J: TRBJ2-3
CDR3: CASSSPRAAAWNEQFF; DNA: TGTGCCAGCAGCTCCCCCAGAGCGGCAGCGTGGAATGAGCAGTTCTTC; size: NA; V: TRBV7-9; D: NA; J: TRBJ2-1
CDR3: CASSLNSYGYTF; DNA: TGTGCCAGCAGCCTGAACAGCTATGGCTACACCTTC; size: NA; V: TRBV7-2; D: NA; J: TRBJ1-2
CDR3: CASSQDSNPLGDSSYEQYF; DNA: TGTGCCAGCAGCCAAGACTCCAACCCTCTGGGGGACAGCTCCTACGAGCAGTACTTC; size: NA; V: TRBV4-2; D: TRBD1; J: TRBJ2-7
CDR3: CASSQERGTARAYGYTF; DNA: TGCGCCAGCAGCCAAGAACGGGGGACAGCGCGGGCGTATGGCTACACCTTC; size: NA; V: TRBV4-3; D: TRBD1; J: TRBJ1-2
CDR3: CASSEANGGYEQYF; DNA: TGTGCCAGCAGTGAAGCCAACGGAGGGTACGAGCAGTACTTC; size: NA; V: TRBV6-1; D: NA; J: TRBJ2-7
CDR3: CASSSTTSGYTQYF; DNA: TGTGCCAGCAGTTCGACGACTAGCGGGTATACGCAGTATTTT; size: NA; V: TRBV28; D: TRBD2; J: TRBJ2-3
CDR3: CASSVATDNYGYTF; DNA: TGTGCCAGCAGCGTAGCTACAGATAACTATGGCTACACCTTC; size: NA; V: TRBV9; D: NA; J: TRBJ1-2
CDR3: CASSPRVGRVETQYF; DNA: TGTGCCAGCAGCCCCCGGGTGGGTCGCGTGGAGACCCAGTACTTC; size: NA; V: TRBV11-2; D: NA; J: TRBJ2-5
CDR3: CASSYTGTGLGYTF; DNA: TGTGCCAGCAGCTACACCGGGACAGGGCTTGGCTACACCTTC; size: NA; V: TRBV7-9; D: TRBD1; J: TRBJ1-2
CDR3: CASSPVTREGQFF; DNA: TGTGCCAGCTCACCAGTAACCCGGGAGGGGCAGTTCTTC; size: NA; V: TRBV18; D: TRBD2; J: TRBJ2-1
CDR3: CASSPQDWREPTYNEQFF; DNA: TGTGCCAGCAGCCCCCAAGACTGGCGGGAGCCCACCTACAATGAGCAGTTCTTC; size: few; V: TRBV7-8; D: TRBD2; J: TRBJ2-1